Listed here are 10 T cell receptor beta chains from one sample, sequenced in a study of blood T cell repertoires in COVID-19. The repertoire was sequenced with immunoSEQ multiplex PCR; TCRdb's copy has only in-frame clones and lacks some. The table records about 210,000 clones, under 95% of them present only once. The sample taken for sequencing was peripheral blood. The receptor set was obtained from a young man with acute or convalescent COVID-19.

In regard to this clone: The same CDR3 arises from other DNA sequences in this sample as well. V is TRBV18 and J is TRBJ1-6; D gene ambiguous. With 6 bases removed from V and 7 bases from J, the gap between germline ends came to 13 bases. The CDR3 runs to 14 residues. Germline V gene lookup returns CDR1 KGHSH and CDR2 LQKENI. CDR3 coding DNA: TGTGCCAGCTCGACGGCGGCTAGGAATTCACCCCTCCACTTT. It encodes CASSTAARNSPLHF.

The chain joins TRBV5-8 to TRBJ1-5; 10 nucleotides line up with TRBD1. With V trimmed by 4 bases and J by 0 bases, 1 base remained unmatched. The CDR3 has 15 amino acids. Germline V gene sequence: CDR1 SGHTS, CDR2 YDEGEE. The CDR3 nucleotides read TGTGCCAGCAGCGGGACAGGGGTTAGCAATCAGCCCCAGCATTTT. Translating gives CASSGTGVSNQPQHF. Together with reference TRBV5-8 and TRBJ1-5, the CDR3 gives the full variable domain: EAGVTQSPTHLIKTRGQQATLRCSPISGHTSVYWYQQALGLGLQFLLWYDEGEERNRGNFPPRFSGRQFPNYSSELNVNALELEDSALYLCASSGTGVSNQPQHFGDGTRLSIL.

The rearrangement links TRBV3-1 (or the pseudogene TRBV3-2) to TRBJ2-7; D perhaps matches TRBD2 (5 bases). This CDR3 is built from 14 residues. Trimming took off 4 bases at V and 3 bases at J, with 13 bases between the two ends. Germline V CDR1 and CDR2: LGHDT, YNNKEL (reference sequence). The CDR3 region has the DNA TGTGCCAGCAGCCTCAACCTAGCAGTCTACGAGCAGTACTTC. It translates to CASSLNLAVYEQYF.

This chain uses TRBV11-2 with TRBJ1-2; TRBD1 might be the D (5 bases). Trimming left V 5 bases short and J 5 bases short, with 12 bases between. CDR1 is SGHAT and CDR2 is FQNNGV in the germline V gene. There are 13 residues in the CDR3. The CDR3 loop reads CASSSLRAYGYTF. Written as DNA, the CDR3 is TGTGCCAGCAGCAGCCTCAGGGCATATGGCTACACCTTC.

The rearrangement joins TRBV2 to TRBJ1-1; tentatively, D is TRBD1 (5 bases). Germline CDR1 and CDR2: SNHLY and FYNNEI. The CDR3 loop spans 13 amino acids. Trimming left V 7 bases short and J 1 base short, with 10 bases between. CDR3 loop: CASTQTGNTEAFF. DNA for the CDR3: TGTGCCAGCACCCAAACAGGGAACACTGAAGCTTTCTTT.

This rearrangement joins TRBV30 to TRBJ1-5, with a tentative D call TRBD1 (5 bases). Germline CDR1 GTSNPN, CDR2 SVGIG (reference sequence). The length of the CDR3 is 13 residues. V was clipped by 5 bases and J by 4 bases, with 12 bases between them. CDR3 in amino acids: CAWGGGANQPQHF. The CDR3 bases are TGTGCCTGGGGGGGAGGGGCGAATCAGCCCCAGCATTTT.

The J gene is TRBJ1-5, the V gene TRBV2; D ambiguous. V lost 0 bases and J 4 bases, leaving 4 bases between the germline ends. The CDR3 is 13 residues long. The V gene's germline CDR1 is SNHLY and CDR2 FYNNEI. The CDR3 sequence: CASSEASNQPQHF. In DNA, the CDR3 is TGTGCCAGCAGTGAAGCCTCTAATCAGCCCCAGCATTTT.

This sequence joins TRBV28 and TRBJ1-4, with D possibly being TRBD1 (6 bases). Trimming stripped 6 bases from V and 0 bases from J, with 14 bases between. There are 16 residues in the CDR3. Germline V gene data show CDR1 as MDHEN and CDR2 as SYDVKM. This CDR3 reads CASRVTGRPTNEKLFF. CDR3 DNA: TGTGCCAGCAGAGTGACAGGCCGACCAACTAATGAAAAACTGTTTTTT.

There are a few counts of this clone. In DNA form, the CDR3 reads TGTGCCAGCAGCTTTGGTAGCTCTGAGACCCAGTACTTC. It translates to CASSFGSSETQYF. The chain combines TRBV7-3 with TRBJ2-5; D remains unclear. Germline V gives CDR1 SGHTA, CDR2 FQGTGA. Trimming left V 3 bases short and J 5 bases short, with 10 bases between. CDR3 length: 13 residues.

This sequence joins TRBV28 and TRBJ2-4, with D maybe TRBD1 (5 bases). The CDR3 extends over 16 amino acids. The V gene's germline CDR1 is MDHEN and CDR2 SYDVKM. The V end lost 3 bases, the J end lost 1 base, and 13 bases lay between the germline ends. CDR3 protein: CASSLAQPGAKNIQYF. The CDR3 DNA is TGTGCCAGCAGTTTGGCCCAACCAGGGGCCAAAAACATTCAGTACTTC.